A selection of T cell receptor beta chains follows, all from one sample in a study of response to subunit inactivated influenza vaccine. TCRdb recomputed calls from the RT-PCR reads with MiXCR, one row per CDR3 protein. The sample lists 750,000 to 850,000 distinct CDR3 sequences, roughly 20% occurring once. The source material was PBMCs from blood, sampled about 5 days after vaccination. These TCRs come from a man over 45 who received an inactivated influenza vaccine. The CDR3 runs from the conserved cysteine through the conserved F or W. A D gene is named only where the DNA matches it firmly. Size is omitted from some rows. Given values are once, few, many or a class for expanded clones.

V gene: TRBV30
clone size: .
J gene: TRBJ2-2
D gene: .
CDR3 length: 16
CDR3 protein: CAWSVRGGWNTGELFF
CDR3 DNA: TGTGCCTGGAGTGTACGAGGGGGTTGGAACACCGGGGAGCTGTTTTTT

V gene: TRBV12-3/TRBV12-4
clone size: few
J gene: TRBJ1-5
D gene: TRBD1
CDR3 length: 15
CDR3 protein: CASRLGQGSFQPQHF
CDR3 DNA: TGTGCCAGCAGACTAGGACAGGGTAGTTTTCAGCCCCAGCATTTT

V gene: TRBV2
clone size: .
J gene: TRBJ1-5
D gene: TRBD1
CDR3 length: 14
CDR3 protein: CASSGDRDPQPQHF
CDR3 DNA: TGTGCCAGCAGCGGGGACAGGGATCCTCAGCCCCAGCATTTT

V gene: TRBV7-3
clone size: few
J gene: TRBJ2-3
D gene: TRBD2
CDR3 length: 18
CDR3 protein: CASSSTDRLAGKSDTQYF
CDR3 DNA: TGTGCCAGCAGCTCCACCGACCGATTAGCGGGAAAATCAGATACGCAGTATTTT

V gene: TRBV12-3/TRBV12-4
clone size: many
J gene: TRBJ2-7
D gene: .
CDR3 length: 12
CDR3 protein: CASSSTVYEQYF
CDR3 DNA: TGTGCCAGCAGTTCGACAGTCTACGAGCAGTACTTC

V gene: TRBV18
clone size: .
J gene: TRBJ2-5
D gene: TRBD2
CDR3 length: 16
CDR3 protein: CASSPGLAGIQETQYF
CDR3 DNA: TGTGCCAGCTCACCGGGACTAGCGGGGATCCAAGAGACCCAGTACTTC

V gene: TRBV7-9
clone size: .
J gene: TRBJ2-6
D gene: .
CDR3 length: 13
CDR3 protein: CASSLVGANVLTF
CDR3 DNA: TGTGCCAGCAGCTTAGTTGGGGCCAACGTCCTGACTTTC

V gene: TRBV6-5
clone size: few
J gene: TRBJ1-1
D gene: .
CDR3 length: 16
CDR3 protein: CASSYGRVAEGTEAFF
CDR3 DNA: TGTGCCAGCAGTTATGGGCGAGTCGCCGAGGGCACTGAAGCTTTCTTT

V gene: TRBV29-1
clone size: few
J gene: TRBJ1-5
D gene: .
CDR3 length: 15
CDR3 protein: CSVGDGVWGNQPQHF
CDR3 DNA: TGCAGCGTTGGAGACGGCGTATGGGGCAATCAGCCCCAGCATTTT

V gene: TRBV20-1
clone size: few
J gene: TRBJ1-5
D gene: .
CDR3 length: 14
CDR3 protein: CSARAAHGNQPQHF
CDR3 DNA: TGCAGTGCTAGAGCTGCGCATGGGAATCAGCCCCAGCATTTT